Listed below are T cell receptor beta chains from one sample, sequenced in a study of CD8 T cells in ankylosing spondylitis. TCRdb re-derived calls from the 5' RACE reads in MiXCR, one entry per CDR3 protein. The sample lists under 250,000 distinct CDR3 sequences; over 30% were seen once. Sequencing was carried out using blood, either unsorted or a sorted T cell fraction (not recorded which). These TCRs come from a male donor with ankylosing spondylitis or in good health (not recorded which). Each CDR3 is given with its conserved first and last residue. D genes are given only for firm matches. The listing skips clone size in some rows; elsewhere it reads once, few, many or a size class.

j_call clone_size v_call d_call cdr3_aa cdr3_nt
TRBJ2-3 . TRBV18 . CASSHQGYTDTQYF TGTGCCAGCTCACACCAGGGGTACACAGATACGCAGTATTTT
TRBJ1-2 . TRBV10-3 . CAISGQNYGYTF TGTGCCATCAGTGGACAGAACTATGGCTACACCTTC
TRBJ2-7 . TRBV5-6 . CASSLLGPQGLDHF TGTGCCAGCAGCTTGCTTGGGCCACAGGGCTTAGATCACTTC
TRBJ2-3 . TRBV20-1 TRBD2 CSATGLAGLADTQYF TGCAGTGCTACGGGACTAGCGGGTCTCGCAGATACGCAGTATTTT
TRBJ2-7 few TRBV10-3 TRBD2 CAISPHHIHLLAYSYEQYF TGTGCCATCAGTCCCCACCACATACACTTACTAGCGTATTCCTACGAGCAGTACTTC
TRBJ1-5 few TRBV5-1 TRBD1 CASSQTGGGQPQHF TGCGCCAGCAGCCAGACAGGGGGCGGCCAGCCCCAGCATTTT
TRBJ1-2 . TRBV18 . CASSRGTRQPNNYGYTF TGTGCCAGCTCACGAGGGACACGACAACCGAATAACTATGGCTACACCTTC
TRBJ1-4 few TRBV5-1 . CASSLTAEKLFF TGCGCCAGCAGCTTGACAGCTGAAAAACTGTTTTTT
TRBJ1-5 few TRBV5-5 . CASSPRWTVSNQPQHF TGTGCCAGCAGCCCTCGATGGACAGTTAGCAATCAGCCCCAGCATTTT
TRBJ2-4 many TRBV6-4 . CASSASSENIQYF TGTGCCAGCAGTGCCTCAAGCGAAAACATTCAGTACTTC
TRBJ2-7 . TRBV7-9 . CASSWEQGVPYEQYF TGTGCCAGCAGCTGGGAACAGGGCGTTCCCTACGAGCAGTACTTC
TRBJ2-3 . TRBV12-3/TRBV12-4 . CASSPPGSVADTQYF TGTGCCAGCAGTCCCCCGGGGAGTGTGGCAGATACGCAGTATTTT
TRBJ2-2 . TRBV28 . CASSEQGGHTGELFF TGTGCCAGCAGCGAACAGGGTGGGCACACCGGGGAGCTGTTTTTT
TRBJ1-5 few TRBV20-1 . CSASHRGRGSFGNQPQHF TGCAGTGCTTCTCACCGGGGCCGTGGGTCGTTTGGCAATCAGCCCCAGCATTTT
TRBJ2-1 . TRBV27 . CASIFLTGRYYNEQFF TGTGCCAGCATCTTCTTGACGGGACGTTACTACAATGAGCAGTTCTTC
TRBJ2-1 . TRBV15 TRBD1 CATSKGGARYNEQFF TGTGCCACCAGCAAAGGGGGCGCCCGGTACAATGAGCAGTTCTTC
TRBJ1-1 few TRBV20-1 TRBD1 CSAHTRGPGTEAFF TGCAGTGCGCACACCAGGGGGCCCGGCACTGAAGCTTTCTTT
TRBJ1-1 . TRBV12-3/TRBV12-4 . CASSATPYANTEAFF TGTGCCAGCAGTGCCACACCATATGCCAACACTGAAGCTTTCTTT
TRBJ2-3 few TRBV5-1 . CASSGQGTDTQYF TGCGCCAGCAGCGGGCAGGGCACAGATACGCAGTATTTT
TRBJ1-5 . TRBV28 . CASSIPRGGISNQPQHF TGTGCCAGCAGTATCCCCCGTGGAGGAATTAGCAATCAGCCCCAGCATTTT
TRBJ1-4 . TRBV5-1 . CASSLVGITNEKLFF TGCGCCAGCAGCTTGGTCGGTATCACTAATGAAAAACTGTTTTTT
TRBJ2-7 . TRBV5-1 . CASSWGDRVVLRGQYF TGCGCCAGCAGCTGGGGAGATAGGGTCGTCCTCCGCGGGCAGTACTTC
TRBJ2-3 . TRBV5-5 TRBD1 CASSFNVQGRTDTQYF TGTGCCAGCAGCTTCAATGTACAGGGGCGCACAGATACGCAGTATTTT
TRBJ2-4 few TRBV19 TRBD2 CASSPRTSGAKNIQYF TGTGCCAGTAGTCCCAGGACTAGCGGGGCCAAAAACATTCAGTACTTC
TRBJ2-3 . TRBV18 TRBD1 CASSPTGSDTQYF TGTGCCAGCAGTCCGACAGGGTCAGATACGCAGTATTTT
TRBJ2-5 . TRBV12-3/TRBV12-4 . CASSAPFGGETQYF TGTGCCAGCAGTGCCCCTTTCGGGGGCGAGACCCAGTACTTC
TRBJ1-4 once TRBV12-3/TRBV12-4 . CASSTRAGNEKLFF TGTGCCAGCAGTACGAGGGCGGGAAATGAAAAACTGTTTTTT
TRBJ1-1 few TRBV7-6 . CASSRDPGNTEAFF TGTGCCAGCAGCCGAGACCCGGGGAACACTGAAGCTTTCTTT
TRBJ2-5 . TRBV3-1 TRBD2 CASSPLAGFQYF TGTGCCAGCAGCCCCCTAGCGGGGTTCCAGTACTTC
TRBJ1-1 few TRBV4-2 TRBD1 CASSHPGQGNTEAFF TGTGCCAGCAGCCACCCTGGACAGGGTAACACTGAAGCTTTCTTT
TRBJ2-3 few TRBV5-4 . CASSLGTSRTDTQYF TGTGCCAGCAGCTTGGGTACTAGCCGCACAGATACGCAGTATTTT
TRBJ2-1 . TRBV27 . CASSHREGYEQFF TGTGCCAGCAGTCACCGTGAGGGCTATGAGCAGTTCTTC
TRBJ1-1 few TRBV29-1 . CSVESRRALEAFF TGCAGCGTCGAGAGCCGGAGGGCCTTGGAAGCTTTCTTT
TRBJ2-3 . TRBV6-5 . CASSTPTDTQYF TGTGCCAGCAGTACGCCGACAGATACGCAGTATTTT
TRBJ2-3 few TRBV12-3/TRBV12-4 . CASSPITSTDTQYF TGTGCCAGCAGTCCAATTACTAGCACAGATACGCAGTATTTT
TRBJ2-1 few TRBV7-2 . CASSLTAASYNEQFF TGTGCCAGCAGCCTAACGGCGGCATCCTACAATGAGCAGTTCTTC
TRBJ2-7 . TRBV10-2 TRBD1 CASSPTGTQYF TGCGCCAGCAGCCCGACAGGGACGCAGTACTTC
TRBJ2-7 . TRBV27 . CASSHGGALPEDEQYF TGTGCCAGCAGCCATGGGGGGGCGCTTCCGGAGGACGAGCAGTACTTC
TRBJ2-7 . TRBV12-3/TRBV12-4 . CASSLIGAPEQYF TGTGCCAGCAGTTTGATCGGAGCCCCCGAGCAGTACTTC
TRBJ1-6 few TRBV10-3 . CAISEILNSPLHF TGTGCCATCAGTGAGATACTCAATTCACCCCTCCACTTT
TRBJ2-7 . TRBV20-1 TRBD1 CSARYGTGKTHEQYF TGCAGTGCTAGGTATGGGACAGGGAAAACGCACGAGCAGTACTTC
TRBJ2-1 . TRBV13 TRBD1 CASRRGTGGKYEQFF TGTGCCAGCCGTAGAGGGACAGGGGGCAAGTATGAGCAGTTCTTC
TRBJ2-3 . TRBV11-2 TRBD2 CASSLVGRGGRRTDTQYF TGTGCCAGCAGCTTGGTCGGGCGGGGGGGCCGGCGCACAGATACGCAGTATTTT
TRBJ2-5 . TRBV3-1 TRBD2 CASSSTGGQTQYF TGTGCCAGCAGTTCGACGGGGGGTCAGACCCAGTACTTC
TRBJ1-5 few TRBV11-1 . CASSFDGWTQHF TGTGCCAGCAGCTTTGACGGGTGGACCCAGCATTTT
TRBJ2-6 many TRBV20-1 TRBD1 CSARWVGGIGTGANVLTF TGCAGTGCTAGATGGGTAGGGGGCATTGGCACTGGGGCCAACGTCCTGACTTTC
TRBJ2-6 . TRBV20-1 . CSARDDGGMLAGANVLTF TGCAGTGCTAGAGATGATGGAGGGATGTTGGCTGGGGCCAACGTCCTGACTTTC
TRBJ1-2 . TRBV7-2 . CASRLQGSYGYTF TGTGCCAGCAGACTGCAGGGGTCCTATGGCTACACCTTC